The source of this T cell receptor (beta chain) is a study of molecular identifiers for immune sequencing clone quantification. In its sample, this clonotype was seen a few times. Its antigen is as yet unknown. Regarding the study as a whole: Clones with over 20 RNA copies captured over 98% of effector molecules but under 1% of naive ones.

TCRdb fed the PCR reads into MiXCR, producing one record per CDR3 protein. The data show some 590,000 distinct CDR3 sequences, about 25% seen once. In germline, CDR1 is MNHEY, CDR2 SVGEGT. CDR3 length: 12 amino acids. V was clipped by 2 bases and J by 11 bases, with 12 bases between them. V gene TRBV6-2 or TRBV6-3 combines with J gene TRBJ1-1, with D unresolved. The origin of this receptor is a human donor in good health. Some libraries in this study had Jurkat cell RNA spiked in. Sequencing used naive CD8+ T cells from blood, with Jurkat cell RNA spiked in. Described subset: FACS-sorted CD8+CD4-CCR7+CD45RA+ naive T cells. CDR3 DNA: TGTGCCAGCAGTTACGACCCCTCGTGGGCTTTCTTT. It yields the protein CASSYDPSWAFF.